Following are 18 T cell receptor beta chains from one sample sequenced in a study of OX40 agonist ivuxolimab in advanced cancers. Only in-frame clones appear in the TCRdb table, and some are missing; sequencing was by immunoSEQ multiplex PCR. There are some 50,000 clones in the sample; around 80% occur only once, and roughly 3.2% lies in the top ten. Material: CD4+ or CD8+ T cells sorted from blood, obtained in a trial of the OX40 agonist ivuxolimab. The receptors were gathered from an adult with an advanced solid tumor such as melanoma, head and neck, liver or kidney cancer.

The chain links TRBV18 to TRBJ2-5; D possibly uses TRBD1 or TRBD2 (6 bases each). The CDR3 is 13 amino acids. V was trimmed by 6 bases and J by 5 bases, leaving 13 bases between them. In germline, CDR1 is KGHSH, CDR2 LQKENI. The CDR3: CASSLGGQETQYF. In DNA, the CDR3 is TGTGCCAGCTCCCTCGGGGGCCAGGAGACCCAGTACTTC.

This clone was found once. The rearrangement joins TRBV5-1 to TRBJ2-7; TRBD1 is a possible D gene (5 bases). In germline, CDR1 is SGHRS, CDR2 YFSETQ. Trimming removed 5 bases from V and 3 bases from J, with 15 bases in between. This CDR3 comprises 14 residues. In nucleotides, the CDR3 is TGCGCCAGCAGGCCTACAGGTTCCCTCTACGAGCAGTACTTC. Protein product: CASRPTGSLYEQYF.

The chain is built from TRBV7-9 and TRBJ2-2; perhaps D is TRBD1 or TRBD2 (5 bases each). CDR1 SEHNR and CDR2 FQNEAQ come from the germline V gene (reference sequence). V was trimmed by 2 bases and J by 0 bases, leaving 10 bases between them. CDR3 length equals 16 residues. CDR3 protein: CASSLSRGANTGELFF. As DNA, the CDR3 is TGTGCCAGCAGCTTATCGAGGGGCGCGAACACCGGGGAGCTGTTTTTT.

The genes are TRBV7-3 and TRBJ2-5; 11 bases are a match to TRBD1. Trimming took 5 bases from V and 5 from J; bases not matched to a gene: 10. The CDR3 is made up of 16 amino acids. Germline V gene data show CDR1 as SGHTA and CDR2 as FQGTGA. DNA for the CDR3: TGTGCCAGCAGCCAAACCGGGACAGGGGGTCGGGAGACCCAGTACTTC. This translates into CASSQTGTGGRETQYF.

The V call is TRBV30, the J call TRBJ1-1, with TRBD1 as a possible D gene (5 bases). Germline values: CDR1 GTSNPN, CDR2 SVGIG (reference sequence). V lost 4 bases to trimming and J lost 4 bases, with 13 bases between them. The CDR3 has 13 residues. CDR3 bases: TGTGCCTGGACGCGGGGAAGGGGCACTGAAGCTTTCTTT. Translation gives CAWTRGRGTEAFF.

V gene TRBV2 combines with J gene TRBJ1-1; D not resolved. V was clipped by 6 bases and J by 2 bases, with 19 bases between them. Germline values: CDR1 SNHLY, CDR2 FYNNEI. The CDR3 has 16 amino acids. Written as DNA, the CDR3 is TGTGCCAGCAGCCGCGGTAGGGCCGGGGAAAACACTGAAGCTTTCTTT. This translates into CASSRGRAGENTEAFF.

The chain uses TRBV19 and TRBJ2-1; a possible D gene is TRBD1 (6 bases). V shed 4 bases and J shed 5 bases, with 18 bases lying between them. The CDR3 has 16 amino acids. Per germline, CDR1 LNHDA and CDR2 SQIVND (reference sequence). The CDR3 loop reads CASSRGTLAPNNEQFF. In DNA, the CDR3 is TGTGCCAGTAGTAGAGGGACATTAGCGCCTAACAATGAGCAGTTCTTC.

This chain joins TRBV6-6 and TRBJ2-3; 9 bases align to TRBD2. The CDR3 has 16 amino acids. Trimming removed 6 bases from V and 2 bases from J; junction bases left unmatched: 9. In germline, CDR1 is MNHNY, CDR2 SVGAGI (reference sequence). The CDR3 coding sequence is TGTGCCAGCAGCCACGGGGCTAGCGGGAACACAGATACGCAGTATTTT. It encodes CASSHGASGNTDTQYF.

This clone was observed a single time. This chain uses TRBV19 with TRBJ1-5; TRBD1 is a possible D gene (5 bases). The V and J ends lost 5 bases and 1 base respectively, with 9 bases between them. The CDR3 covers 14 residues. CDR1 and CDR2 (germline): LNHDA, SQIVND (reference sequence). The CDR3 nucleotides read TGTGCCAGTAGTCCGGGGACCAGCAATCAGCCCCAGCATTTT. It encodes CASSPGTSNQPQHF.

CDR3 amino acids: CASTLSTGDVAEAFF. The DNA for the CDR3 is TGTGCCAGCACCCTAAGCACAGGGGATGTCGCTGAAGCTTTCTTT. The chain couples TRBV6-1 to TRBJ1-1, with TRBD1 matching 7 bases. This CDR3 spans 15 amino acids. The trim removed 7 bases at V and 6 bases at J, leaving 14 bases unmatched. Germline CDR1 MNHNS, CDR2 SASEGT.

The CDR3 loop is CASSYSSAGNYGYTF. CDR3 DNA sequence: TGTGCCAGCAGTTACTCCTCGGCAGGGAACTATGGCTACACCTTC. V gene TRBV6-6 combines with J gene TRBJ1-2; the D gene is possibly TRBD1 (5 bases). The CDR3 length is 15 residues. V lost 0 bases, J lost 2 bases, and 10 bases lay in between. The V gene's germline CDR1 is MNHNY and CDR2 SVGAGI (reference sequence).

The V and J genes are TRBV27 and TRBJ1-1, with D tentatively TRBD1 (6 bases). Per the germline V gene, CDR1 is MNHEY and CDR2 is SMNVEV (reference sequence). The CDR3 is 14 residues long. V was clipped by 3 bases and J by 4 bases, with 12 bases between them. CDR3 in DNA: TGTGCCAGCAGTTTCCTTGCGGGGGCCACTGAAGCTTTCTTT. Its translation: CASSFLAGATEAFF.

The V gene is TRBV30, the J gene TRBJ1-6, with 12 bases lining up with TRBD1. The V and J ends lost 5 bases and 7 bases, in that order; junction bases with no gene match: 6. This CDR3 contains 15 residues. The V gene's germline CDR1 is GTSNPN and CDR2 SVGIG (reference sequence). The chain's CDR3 is CAWDGTGGLNSPLHF. For the CDR3, the DNA is TGTGCCTGGGACGGGACAGGGGGCCTCAATTCACCCCTCCACTTT. Looking up the rest from reference TRBV30 and TRBJ1-6 gives the full variable domain: SQTIHQWPATLVQPVGSPLSLECTVEGTSNPNLYWYRQAAGRGLQLLFYSVGIGQISSEVPQNLSASRPQDRQFILSSKKLLLSDSGFYLCAWDGTGGLNSPLHFGNGTRLTVT.

The rearrangement joins TRBV28 to TRBJ1-5; no reliable D call. The CDR3 is made up of 14 amino acids. V was shortened by 3 bases and J by 3 bases, with 9 bases between the two germline ends. CDR1 MDHEN and CDR2 SYDVKM come from the germline V gene. The CDR3 bases are TGTGCCAGCAGTTTCGGCCCTCTCAATCAGCCCCAGCATTTT. This translates into CASSFGPLNQPQHF.

V usage is TRBV5-8 and J usage is TRBJ1-2; no clear D. The CDR3 contains 13 residues. V was shortened by 5 bases and J by 4 bases, with 12 bases between the two germline ends. Germline values: CDR1 SGHTS, CDR2 YDEGEE. CDR3 in amino acids: CASSLGPLYGYTF. The CDR3 nucleotides are TGTGCCAGCAGTCTAGGGCCCCTCTATGGCTACACCTTC.

Only a few counts were recorded for this clone. The V and J genes are TRBV7-9 and TRBJ2-5, with TRBD2 matching 10 bases. The CDR3 is made up of 14 amino acids. Germline V CDR1 and CDR2: SEHNR, FQNEAQ (reference sequence). V lost 5 bases, J lost 3 bases, and 3 bases stayed unmatched. This CDR3 reads CASSRTSGEETQYF. DNA for the CDR3: TGTGCCAGCAGCCGGACTAGCGGCGAAGAGACCCAGTACTTC.

The chain has TRBV25-1 and TRBJ2-7; the D call may be TRBD1 or TRBD2 (5 bases each). V lost 3 bases, J lost 0 bases, and 15 bases lay in between. The CDR3 loop spans 16 amino acids. Germline loops: CDR1 MGHDK, CDR2 SYGVNS. As DNA, the CDR3 is TGTGCCAGCAGTGAGGGACCGGGACCAAACTCCTACGAGCAGTACTTC. Translating it yields CASSEGPGPNSYEQYF.

V gene TRBV28 combines with J gene TRBJ2-4, with TRBD1 matching 10 bases. CDR3 length: 14 amino acids. With 6 bases clipped from V and 4 bases from J, the junction kept 3 bases outside the gene matches. Germline lookup yields CDR1 MDHEN and CDR2 SYDVKM. CDR3 loop: CASSGGQGKNIQYF. The DNA of the CDR3 is TGTGCCAGCAGCGGGGGACAGGGGAAAAACATTCAGTACTTC. The full variable domain, in which reference TRBV28 and TRBJ2-4 provide the parts outside the CDR3, is DVKVTQSSRYLVKRTGEKVFLECVQDMDHENMFWYRQDPGLGLRLIYFSYDVKMKEKGDIPEGYSVSREKKERFSLILESASTNQTSMYLCASSGGQGKNIQYFGAGTRLSVL.